This paragraph covers one T cell receptor (beta chain) sequence. Its target is unknown. This sample stems from a study of a mutant IDH1 vaccine in newly diagnosed glioma. Stated time point: week 5, during vaccination. The content of each vaccine dose was 300 ug of mutant IDH1 20-mer peptide, and topical imiquimod accompanied it. Astrocytomas found in donors were new, WHO grade 3 or 4, IDH1-mutant and ATRX-lost. The protocol was immunoSEQ multiplex PCR, while the TCRdb copy is restricted to in-frame clones and leaves out a portion. The table shows about 40,000 clones, with more than 85% occurring only once. Germline-derived CDR1 and CDR2 are MGHRA and YSYEKL. CDR3 length: 14 residues. J was trimmed by 1 base and V by 6 bases; bases with no gene match: 1.

The chain is built from TRBV4-1 and TRBJ2-3, with 10 nucleotides matching TRBD1. The clonotype comes from a man between 50 and 59 years old with glioma. Sequenced material: PBMCs, taken from a glioma patient whose treatment included an IDH1 peptide vaccine. The CDR3 DNA sequence: TGCGCCAGCAGTGGGACAGGGGGCACAGATACGCAGTATTTT. Translated: CASSGTGGTDTQYF.